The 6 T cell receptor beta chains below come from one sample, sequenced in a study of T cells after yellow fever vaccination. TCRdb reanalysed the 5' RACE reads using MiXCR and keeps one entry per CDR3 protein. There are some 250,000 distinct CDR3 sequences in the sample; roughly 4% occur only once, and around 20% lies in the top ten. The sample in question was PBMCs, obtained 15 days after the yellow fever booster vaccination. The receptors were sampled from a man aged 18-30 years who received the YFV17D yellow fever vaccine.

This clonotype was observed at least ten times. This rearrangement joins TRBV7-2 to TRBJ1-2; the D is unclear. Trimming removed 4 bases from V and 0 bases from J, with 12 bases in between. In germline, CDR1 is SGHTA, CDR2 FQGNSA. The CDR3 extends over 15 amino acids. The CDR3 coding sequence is TGTGCCAGCAGCTCGCACTTCTCCACTAACTATGGCTACACCTTC. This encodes CASSSHFSTNYGYTF.

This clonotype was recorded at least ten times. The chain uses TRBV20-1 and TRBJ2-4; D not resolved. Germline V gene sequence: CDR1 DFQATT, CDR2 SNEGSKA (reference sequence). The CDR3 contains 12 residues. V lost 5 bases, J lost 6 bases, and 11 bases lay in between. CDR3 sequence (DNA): TGCAGTGCTGGTTCTTTTCGAAACATTCAGTACTTC. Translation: CSAGSFRNIQYF.

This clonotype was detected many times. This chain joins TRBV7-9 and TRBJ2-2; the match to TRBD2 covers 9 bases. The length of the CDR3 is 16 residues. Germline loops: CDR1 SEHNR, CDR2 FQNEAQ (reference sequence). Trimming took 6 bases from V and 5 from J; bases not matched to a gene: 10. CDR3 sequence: CASRNYQRGETGELFF. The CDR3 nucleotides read TGTGCCAGCAGGAACTATCAGCGGGGGGAAACCGGGGAGCTGTTTTTT.

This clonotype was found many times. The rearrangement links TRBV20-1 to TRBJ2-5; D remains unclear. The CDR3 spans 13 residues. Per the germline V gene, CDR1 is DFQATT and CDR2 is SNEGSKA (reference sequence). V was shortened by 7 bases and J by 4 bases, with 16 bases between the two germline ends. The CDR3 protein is CSGQRRGVETQYF. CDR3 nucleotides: TGCAGTGGCCAGAGGCGTGGGGTAGAGACCCAGTACTTC.

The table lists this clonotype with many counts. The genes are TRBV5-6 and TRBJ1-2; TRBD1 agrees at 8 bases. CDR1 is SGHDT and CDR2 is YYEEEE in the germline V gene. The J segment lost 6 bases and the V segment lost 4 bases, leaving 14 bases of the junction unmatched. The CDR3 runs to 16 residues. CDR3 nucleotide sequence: TGTGCCAGCAGCCCGACAACCGACAGGGGCCAACATGGCTACACCTTC. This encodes CASSPTTDRGQHGYTF. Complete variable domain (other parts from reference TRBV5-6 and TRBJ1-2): DAGVTQSPTHLIKTRGQQVTLRCSPKSGHDTVSWYQQALGQGPQFIFQYYEEEERQRGNFPDRFSGHQFPNYSSELNVNALLLGDSALYLCASSPTTDRGQHGYTFGSGTRLTVV.

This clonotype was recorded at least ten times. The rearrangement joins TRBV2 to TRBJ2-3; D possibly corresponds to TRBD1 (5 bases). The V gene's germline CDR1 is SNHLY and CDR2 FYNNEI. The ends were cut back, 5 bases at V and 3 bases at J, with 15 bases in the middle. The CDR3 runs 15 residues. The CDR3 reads CASSSQGLQTDTQYF. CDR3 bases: TGTGCCAGCAGTTCTCAGGGATTGCAGACAGATACGCAGTATTTT.